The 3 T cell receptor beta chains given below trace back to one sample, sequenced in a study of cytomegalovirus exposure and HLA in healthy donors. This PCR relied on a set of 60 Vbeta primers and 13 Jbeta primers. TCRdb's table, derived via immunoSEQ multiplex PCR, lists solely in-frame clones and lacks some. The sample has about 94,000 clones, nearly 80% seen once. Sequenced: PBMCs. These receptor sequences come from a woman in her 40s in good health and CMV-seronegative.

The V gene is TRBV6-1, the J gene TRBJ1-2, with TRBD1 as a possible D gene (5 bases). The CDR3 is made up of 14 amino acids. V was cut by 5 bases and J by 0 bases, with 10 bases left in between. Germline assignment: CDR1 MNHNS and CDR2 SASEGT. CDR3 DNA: TGTGCCAGCAGTTCAGGGTTCGCTAACTATGGCTACACCTTC. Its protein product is CASSSGFANYGYTF.

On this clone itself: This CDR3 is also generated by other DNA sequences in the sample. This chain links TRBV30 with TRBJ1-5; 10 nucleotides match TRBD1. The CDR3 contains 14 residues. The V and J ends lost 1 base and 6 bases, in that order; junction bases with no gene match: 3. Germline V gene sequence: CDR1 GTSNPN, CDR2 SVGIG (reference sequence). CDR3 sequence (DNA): TGTGCCTGGAGTGACGGACAGGGGGTTCAGCCCCAGCATTTT. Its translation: CAWSDGQGVQPQHF.

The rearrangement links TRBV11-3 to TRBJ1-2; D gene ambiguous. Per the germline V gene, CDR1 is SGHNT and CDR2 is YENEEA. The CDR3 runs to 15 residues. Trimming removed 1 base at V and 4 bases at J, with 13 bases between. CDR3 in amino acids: CASSLVYTCVYGYTF. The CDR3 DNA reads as TGTGCCAGCAGCTTAGTCTATACTTGTGTCTATGGCTACACCTTC. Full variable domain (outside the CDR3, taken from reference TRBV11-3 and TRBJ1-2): EAGVVQSPRYKIIEKKQPVAFWCNPISGHNTLYWYLQNLGQGPELLIRYENEEAVDDSQLPKDRFSAERLKGVDSTLKIQPAELGDSAVYLCASSLVYTCVYGYTFGSGTRLTVV.